This T cell receptor beta chain was obtained from a study of T-cell reconstitution after alpha-beta-depleted transplantation in children. The V gene's germline CDR1 is SGHRS and CDR2 YFSETQ. The CDR3 spans 14 residues. V gave up 0 bases and J gave up 5 bases, with 11 bases separating them. For TCRbeta, the library was prepared with unique molecular identifiers. TCRdb re-called the PCR reads with MiXCR, one entry per CDR3 protein. The repertoire has roughly 490,000 distinct CDR3 sequences, approximately 10% of them found once; the top ten carry 13% to 15%. This clonotype was recorded a few times. This material consisted of PBMCs, mostly from graft donor cells, taken 180 days after TCRalphabeta/CD19-depleted stem cell transplant. The rearrangement links TRBV5-1 to TRBJ1-1, with D maybe TRBD1 (5 bases). The clonotype originates from a female patient aged 2-9 years who had a stem cell transplant for aplastic anemia, so the T cells may come from the graft donor. The CDR3 DNA reads as TGCGCCAGCAGCTTGGAGGCAGGGAAGACTGAAGCTTTCTTT. Translation: CASSLEAGKTEAFF.